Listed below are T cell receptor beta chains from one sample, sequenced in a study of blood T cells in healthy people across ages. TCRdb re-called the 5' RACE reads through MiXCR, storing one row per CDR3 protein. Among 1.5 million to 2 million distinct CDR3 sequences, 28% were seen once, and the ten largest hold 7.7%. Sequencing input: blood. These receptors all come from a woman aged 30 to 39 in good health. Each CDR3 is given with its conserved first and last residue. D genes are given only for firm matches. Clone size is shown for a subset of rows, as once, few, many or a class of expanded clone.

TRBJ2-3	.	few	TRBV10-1	TGCGCCAGCAGTGAAAAAGGGCTCGCAGATACGCAGTATTTT	CASSEKGLADTQYF
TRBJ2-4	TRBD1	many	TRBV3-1	TGTGCCAGCAGCCGACAGGGGGCCAAAAACATTCAGTACTTC	CASSRQGAKNIQYF
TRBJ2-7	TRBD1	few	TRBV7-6	TGTGCCAGCAGCCCAGGATTCGACAGGGCCCGCGGGTACGAGCAGTACTTC	CASSPGFDRARGYEQYF
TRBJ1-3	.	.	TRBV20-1	TGCAGTGCTCCGGCGGGCACCGGAAACACCATATATTTT	CSAPAGTGNTIYF
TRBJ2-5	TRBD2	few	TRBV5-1	TGCGCCAGCACCGTCGGGACTAGCGGAGAGACCCAGTACTTC	CASTVGTSGETQYF
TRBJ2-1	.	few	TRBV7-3	TGTGCCAGCAGCTTACACGGGACTGGGGGCGTCAACAATGAGCAGTTCTTC	CASSLHGTGGVNNEQFF
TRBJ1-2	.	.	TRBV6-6	TGTGCCAGCAGTTACGCCGGGGATCTATATGGCTACACCTTC	CASSYAGDLYGYTF
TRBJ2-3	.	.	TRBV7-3	TGTGCCAGCAGCTATAACGGGCGCGGGTCAGATACGCAGTATTTT	CASSYNGRGSDTQYF
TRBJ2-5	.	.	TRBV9	TGTGCCAGCAGCGTAGATGGGACGCCCGGAGAGACCCAGTACTTC	CASSVDGTPGETQYF
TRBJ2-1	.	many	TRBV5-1	TGCGCCAGCAGCTCGTCGGGTCCATCTGTGCAGTTCTTC	CASSSSGPSVQFF
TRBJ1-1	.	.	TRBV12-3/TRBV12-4	TGTGCCAGCAGTTCCACCCCTTTTGTAAGGGAGATTGAAGCTTTCTTT	CASSSTPFVREIEAFF
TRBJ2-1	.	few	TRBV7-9	TGTGCCAGCAGCTTCCTTCAGAATGAGCAGTTCTTC	CASSFLQNEQFF
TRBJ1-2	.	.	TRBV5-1	TGCGCCAGCAGCTTGGCCGAGACACCGCGTGGCTACACCTTC	CASSLAETPRGYTF
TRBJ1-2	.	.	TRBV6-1	TGTGCCAGCAGTCACCGGGCCGACTATGGCTACACCTTC	CASSHRADYGYTF
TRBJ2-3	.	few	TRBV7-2	TGTGCCAGCAGACCGGGGCCGAGCACAGATACGCCGTATTTT	CASRPGPSTDTPYF
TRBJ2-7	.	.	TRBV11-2	TGTGCCAGCAGCTGGGGGGGTGGACAGCCCTACGAGCAGTACTTC	CASSWGGGQPYEQYF
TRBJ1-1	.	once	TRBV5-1	TGCGCCAGCAGCTTGGCACCGCTTCTTGGAGCTTTCTTT	CASSLAPLLGAFF
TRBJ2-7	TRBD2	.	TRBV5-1	TGCGCCAGCAGCCCCGGTTGGGCTAGCGGGAGGAAACCCCCCTACGAGCAGTACTTC	CASSPGWASGRKPPYEQYF
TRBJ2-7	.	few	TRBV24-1	TGTGCCACCAGACTCTGCGAAGCCTCCTACAATGAGCAGTACTTC	CATRLCEASYNEQYF
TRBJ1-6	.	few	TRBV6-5	TGTGCCAGCAGTTTAAGTAGCTCCTATAATTCACCCCTCCACTTT	CASSLSSSYNSPLHF
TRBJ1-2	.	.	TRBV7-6	TGTGCCAGCAGCCCGCTTAAACCCCGGACACGAACTAACTATGGCTACACCTTC	CASSPLKPRTRTNYGYTF
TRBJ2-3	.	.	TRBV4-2	TGTGCCAGCAGGGACAAGACTGTCACAGATACGCAGTATTTT	CASRDKTVTDTQYF
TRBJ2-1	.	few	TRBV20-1	TGCAGTGCGACCGACACGGCCAATGAGCAGTTCTTC	CSATDTANEQFF
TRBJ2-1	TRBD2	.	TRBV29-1	TGCAGCGTTGAAGATCCCAGCGGGGGGGCCGGGGAGCAGTTCTTC	CSVEDPSGGAGEQFF
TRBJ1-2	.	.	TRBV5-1	TGCGCCAGCAGCTCCGTCGGGGCGGGTGGCTACACCTTC	CASSSVGAGGYTF
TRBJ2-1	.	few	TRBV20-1	TGCAGTGCTAGTTCTGCAGGGGACTACAATGAGCAGTTCTTC	CSASSAGDYNEQFF
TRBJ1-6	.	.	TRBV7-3	TGTGCCAGTAGCCCCCTACGGGGGGACCCCCTCCACTTT	CASSPLRGDPLHF
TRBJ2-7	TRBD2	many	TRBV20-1	TGCAGTGCTAGAGAAGCCGCGGGGGGGCGCGAGCAGTACTTC	CSAREAAGGREQYF
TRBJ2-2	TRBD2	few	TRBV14	TGTGCCAGCAGCCCGTGGAAGATTGCCAGCGGGATCACCGGGGAGCTGTTTTTT	CASSPWKIASGITGELFF
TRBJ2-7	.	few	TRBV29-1	TGCAGCGTTGAGGGCGGCGGAGGGTTGGCCTACGAGCAGTACTTC	CSVEGGGGLAYEQYF
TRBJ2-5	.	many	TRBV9	TGTGCCAGCAGCGGTGGGGGCCTTTCGGAGACCCAGTACTTC	CASSGGGLSETQYF
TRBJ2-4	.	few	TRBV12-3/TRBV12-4	TGTGCCAGCAGGCCCTCTAGTGAGAACATTCAGTACTTC	CASRPSSENIQYF
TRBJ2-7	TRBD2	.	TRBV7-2	TGTGCCAGCAGCTCAGTAGCGGGGGGTTCCTACGAGCAGTACTTC	CASSSVAGGSYEQYF
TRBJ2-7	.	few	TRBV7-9	TGTGCCAGCAGCTTAGCGTTTGGTGGGCGGAGGTACGAGCAGTACTTC	CASSLAFGGRRYEQYF
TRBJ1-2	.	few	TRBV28	TGTGCCAGCAGTTTAACGTCGGGCTATGGCTACACCTTC	CASSLTSGYGYTF
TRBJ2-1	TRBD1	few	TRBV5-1	TGTGCCAGCTCATCAGGACAGGCTTACAATGAGCAGTTCTTC	CASSSGQAYNEQFF
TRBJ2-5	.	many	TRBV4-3	TGCGCCAGCAGCCAAGATCGGACGTCCTGGGAGACCCAGTACTTC	CASSQDRTSWETQYF
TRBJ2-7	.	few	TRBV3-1	TGTGCCAGCAGCCACGCGTCCAGTTATTACGAGCAGTACTTC	CASSHASSYYEQYF
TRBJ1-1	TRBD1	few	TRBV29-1	TGCAGCGTTGTGGGTGACAGGGGGCTGAAGGCTTTCTTT	CSVVGDRGLKAFF
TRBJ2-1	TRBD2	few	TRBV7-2	TGTGCCAGCAGCTCCCCGGCTAGCGGGAGAAGCCACCAGTTCTTC	CASSSPASGRSHQFF
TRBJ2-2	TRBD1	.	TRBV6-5	TGTGCCAGCAGTTCAATGGGACAGGGGGAAGGGGAGCTGTTTTTT	CASSSMGQGEGELFF
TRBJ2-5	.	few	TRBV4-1	TGCGCCAGCAGCCAAGTCCCTGCTGGGGGGCTGGGCGAGACCCAGTACTTC	CASSQVPAGGLGETQYF
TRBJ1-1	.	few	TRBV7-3	TGTGCCAGCAGCTCCAGGGCTGCGGGCACTGAAGCTTTCTTT	CASSSRAAGTEAFF
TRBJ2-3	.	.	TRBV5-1	TGCGCCAGCAGGAGTAAGGTGGCAGATACGCAGTATTTT	CASRSKVADTQYF
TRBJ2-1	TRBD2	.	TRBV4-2	TGTGCCAGCAGCCAAGCCGGGACTAGCGGGAGGGGGTCCTACAATGAGCAGTTCTTC	CASSQAGTSGRGSYNEQFF
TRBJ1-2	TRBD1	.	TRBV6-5	TGTGCCAGCAGTTACAGGGGACAGGGGTATGACTATGGCTACACCTTC	CASSYRGQGYDYGYTF
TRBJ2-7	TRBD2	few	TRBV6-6	TGTGCCAGCAGTTACTTGGGGACTAGCGGGGGCTCCTACGAGCAGTACTTC	CASSYLGTSGGSYEQYF